What follows are 28 T cell receptor beta chains derived from one specimen sequenced in a study of vaccination and CD4 T cells after COVID-19. No cognate antigen is known for these TCRs. Sequence data for DNA of cultured CD4+ T cells were generated by the Oncomine TCR Beta short-read assay. TCRdb called the PCR reads again in MiXCR, with one record for every CDR3 protein. Among fewer than 15,000 distinct CDR3 sequences listed, approximately 60% were seen once. Specified treatment: roughly 10-day PBMC culture with coronavirus spike peptide pools or control peptides (ViraFEST assay). Material for sequencing was CD4+ T cells from blood, cultured in vitro. Source of these receptors: a human donor who had recovered from COVID-19.

The rearrangement links TRBV28 to TRBJ1-1; D perhaps matches TRBD1 (6 bases). V was trimmed by 8 bases and J by 1 base, leaving 17 bases between them. The CDR3 covers 15 residues. Per the germline V gene, CDR1 is MDHEN and CDR2 is SYDVKM. The CDR3 protein is CASRRGGGSNTEAFF. CDR3 DNA sequence: TGTGCCAGCCGCCGGGGAGGGGGGTCGAACACTGAAGCTTTCTTT. Full variable domain (outside the CDR3, taken from reference TRBV28 and TRBJ1-1): DVKVTQSSRYLVKRTGEKVFLECVQDMDHENMFWYRQDPGLGLRLIYFSYDVKMKEKGDIPEGYSVSREKKERFSLILESASTNQTSMYLCASRRGGGSNTEAFFGQGTRLTVV.

This clonotype has just one count. The chain joins TRBV5-1 to TRBJ2-7, with D possibly TRBD2 on 6 matching bases. The ends were cut back, 4 bases at V and 5 bases at J, with 13 bases in the middle. The germline gives CDR1 SGHRS, CDR2 YFSETQ. The CDR3 length is 13 residues. The CDR3, as DNA: TGCGCCAGCAGCGGAGGGAGCGCCCACGAGCAGTACTTC. Its translation is CASSGGSAHEQYF.

The chain carries TRBV19 and TRBJ1-1, with 11 bases that match TRBD1. Trimming at V came to 2 bases and at J to 2 bases, leaving 7 bases not matched to a gene. CDR3 length: 17 amino acids. CDR1 is LNHDA, CDR2 SQIVND, per germline (reference sequence). Here the CDR3 reads CASSIKGDRGTNTEAFF. The CDR3 DNA reads TGTGCCAGTAGTATAAAAGGGGACAGGGGGACTAACACTGAAGCTTTCTTT.

V and J are TRBV2 and TRBJ1-5; D remains unclear. Trimming took 7 bases from V and 3 from J, leaving 13 bases between them. The CDR3 length is 14 residues. Germline V gives CDR1 SNHLY, CDR2 FYNNEI. The CDR3 loop is CASMRSQNNQPQHF. CDR3 coding DNA: TGTGCCAGCATGAGGTCACAGAACAATCAGCCCCAGCATTTT.

Only a few counts were recorded for this clonotype. This chain connects TRBV20-1 to TRBJ1-2; a weak D match, TRBD1 (5 bases). The length of the CDR3 is 15 residues. Per the germline V gene, CDR1 is DFQATT and CDR2 is SNEGSKA (reference sequence). V lost 0 bases to trimming and J lost 2 bases, with 13 bases between them. CDR3 in amino acids: CSARDRRGANYGYTF. The CDR3 bases are TGCAGTGCTAGAGATCGGAGGGGCGCCAACTATGGCTACACCTTC.

This clonotype was seen only a few times. The V gene is TRBV15, the J gene TRBJ1-2; D is unresolved. Looked up from germline, CDR1 is LNHNV and CDR2 is YYDKDF (reference sequence). The V and J ends lost 0 bases and 2 bases respectively, with 7 bases between them. The CDR3 length is 14 residues. The chain's CDR3 is CATSRDMENYGYTF. The CDR3 DNA reads as TGTGCCACCAGCAGAGATATGGAGAACTATGGCTACACCTTC.

This clonotype was observed a few times. The genes are TRBV7-9 and TRBJ2-5, with 9 bases identical to TRBD1. This CDR3 contains 15 residues. Per the germline V gene, CDR1 is SEHNR and CDR2 is FQNEAQ (reference sequence). V shed 1 base, J shed 2 bases, and the junction held 2 bases outside the gene matches. The CDR3: CASSLVGTGQETQYF. The CDR3 DNA sequence: TGTGCCAGCAGCTTAGTGGGGACAGGGCAAGAGACCCAGTACTTC.

This clonotype was observed a handful of times. The V and J genes are TRBV5-1 and TRBJ2-5; 8 nucleotides line up with TRBD1. CDR1 is SGHRS and CDR2 is YFSETQ in the germline V gene. Germline trimming cut 8 bases from V and 2 bases from J; bases unmatched to any gene: 8. The CDR3 runs 14 residues. CDR3 bases: TGCGCCAGTACCCGCGGACAGGGACAAGAGACCCAGTACTTC. It codes for CASTRGQGQETQYF.

This chain joins TRBV7-2 and TRBJ2-4; D might be TRBD2 (5 bases). The germline gives CDR1 SGHTA, CDR2 FQGNSA. Trimming took 1 base from V and 9 from J, leaving 16 bases between them. CDR3 length equals 15 residues. This chain's CDR3 is CASSLGSQLGSIQYF. As DNA, the CDR3 is TGTGCCAGCAGCTTAGGATCCCAGCTGGGGAGCATTCAGTACTTC.

This clonotype is a singleton in its sample. One end of the junction fails to match germline, which may point to a read error. V usage is TRBV20-1 and J usage is TRBJ2-5; 8 positions agree with TRBD1. The CDR3 has 13 residues. Germline V gene lookup returns CDR1 DFQATT and CDR2 SNEGSKA (reference sequence). The CDR3 DNA follows: TGCAGTGCTAGACGGGACAGGCAAGAGACCCGGTACTTC. Translating it yields CSARRDRQETRYF.

The chain recombines TRBV6-5 with TRBJ2-5, with TRBD2 as a possible D gene (6 bases). The CDR3 totals 16 residues. Germline V gives CDR1 MNHEY, CDR2 SVGAGI. V lost 0 bases and J 5 bases, leaving 16 bases between the germline ends. The CDR3 here is CASSYSGSGVSETQYF. The CDR3 nucleotides are TGTGCCAGCAGTTACTCGGGTAGCGGAGTTTCGGAGACCCAGTACTTC.

The table lists this clonotype with a few counts. The rearrangement uses TRBV24-1 and TRBJ2-5, with 10 bases that match TRBD1. V lost 3 bases, J lost 5 bases, and 8 bases stayed unmatched. Germline lookup yields CDR1 KGHDR and CDR2 SFDVKD. This CDR3 comprises 16 residues. The CDR3 region is CATSDPDRGKGETQYF. The DNA for the CDR3 is TGTGCCACCAGTGATCCGGACAGGGGGAAGGGGGAGACCCAGTACTTC.

V gene TRBV6-5 combines with J gene TRBJ2-5; TRBD1 might be the D (6 bases). Germline V gives CDR1 MNHEY, CDR2 SVGAGI. V was trimmed by 0 bases and J by 1 base, leaving 15 bases between them. The CDR3 extends over 17 amino acids. CDR3 sequence: CASSYSGRGGSQETQYF. The CDR3 bases are TGTGCCAGCAGTTACTCCGGCAGGGGTGGGTCCCAAGAGACCCAGTACTTC.

The chain carries TRBV27 and TRBJ1-6; D unclear. V was shortened by 5 bases and J by 1 base, with 9 bases between the two germline ends. The CDR3 has 15 amino acids. Germline V gives CDR1 MNHEY, CDR2 SMNVEV (reference sequence). The CDR3, as DNA: TGTGCCAGCAGTCCATCGGGTTCCTATAATTCACCCCTCCACTTT. This codes for CASSPSGSYNSPLHF.

J is TRBJ2-7 and V is TRBV6-1; D call uncertain. In germline, CDR1 is MNHNS, CDR2 SASEGT. The CDR3 sequence is 15 residues long. V dropped 5 bases and J dropped 0 bases, with 14 bases sitting between them. The CDR3 loop is CASSRSGPASYEQYF. As DNA, the CDR3 is TGTGCCAGCAGTCGGTCAGGACCCGCCTCCTACGAGCAGTACTTC.

A few counts support this clonotype. The genes are TRBV6-1 and TRBJ2-5; a possible D gene is TRBD2 (6 bases). V dropped 6 bases and J dropped 2 bases, with 10 bases sitting between them. CDR1 and CDR2 (germline): MNHNS, SASEGT. The CDR3 totals 13 residues. In DNA form, the CDR3 reads TGTGCCAGCAGGGAGGGCCGACAAGAGACCCAGTACTTC. It is translated as CASREGRQETQYF.

This chain uses TRBV7-2 with TRBJ1-1; 12 bases map to TRBD1. With V trimmed by 5 bases and J by 7 bases, 5 bases remained unmatched. Germline V gives CDR1 SGHTA, CDR2 FQGNSA. There are 14 residues in the CDR3. The CDR3 protein is CASSHGTGGGEAFF. The CDR3 region has the DNA TGTGCCAGCAGCCACGGGACAGGGGGCGGTGAAGCTTTCTTT.

The J gene is TRBJ1-2, the V gene TRBV27; tentative D call: TRBD1 (6 bases). Trimming cost V 4 bases and J 3 bases, with 18 bases left between them. The V gene's germline CDR1 is MNHEY and CDR2 SMNVEV (reference sequence). The CDR3 covers 16 residues. CDR3 bases: TGTGCCAGCAGTTCGCACAACCAGGGGTGGGACTATGGCTACACCTTC. Translation: CASSSHNQGWDYGYTF.

In its sample, this clonotype was seen a few times. This chain connects TRBV20-1 to TRBJ2-3; D gene uncertain. The CDR3 length is 14 residues. The ends were cut back, 2 bases at V and 0 bases at J, with 9 bases in the middle. Germline V gene sequence: CDR1 DFQATT, CDR2 SNEGSKA (reference sequence). CDR3 sequence reads: CSARLVSSTDTQYF. CDR3 sequence (DNA): TGCAGTGCTAGACTAGTATCTAGCACAGATACGCAGTATTTT.

This chain links TRBV6-1 with TRBJ2-2; 12 positions agree with TRBD1. This CDR3 is built from 16 residues. Per the germline V gene, CDR1 is MNHNS and CDR2 is SASEGT. Germline trimming cut 7 bases from V and 6 bases from J; bases unmatched to any gene: 9. The DNA of the CDR3 is TGTGCCAGCACATCCGGGGGACAGGGGGCGTCCGGGGAGCTGTTTTTT. Its protein is CASTSGGQGASGELFF.

This clonotype was counted once. The genes are TRBV11-1 and TRBJ2-2; no reliable D call. Germline V lookup: CDR1 SGHAT, CDR2 FQDESV (reference sequence). The V and J ends lost 5 bases and 0 bases respectively, with 7 bases between them. This CDR3 region has 14 residues. The CDR3 here is CASSPRANTGELFF. In DNA, the CDR3 is TGTGCCAGCAGCCCCCGGGCGAACACCGGGGAGCTGTTTTTT.

This rearrangement joins TRBV5-1 to TRBJ2-6; D is unclear. CDR3 length: 17 amino acids. The V end was cut by 0 bases, the J end by 0 bases, with 10 bases between. CDR1 SGHRS and CDR2 YFSETQ come from the germline V gene. The CDR3 DNA follows: TGCGCCAGCAGCTTGGGTAACCTAACCTCTGGGGCCAACGTCCTGACTTTC. This encodes CASSLGNLTSGANVLTF.

This clonotype has more than one count but fewer than ten. This rearrangement joins TRBV20-1 to TRBJ2-2; 10 bases map to TRBD2. V dropped 8 bases and J dropped 4; count of bases not matched to a gene: 7. The CDR3 runs to 14 residues. The germline CDR1 and CDR2 sequences are DFQATT and SNEGSKA (reference sequence). In DNA, the CDR3 is TGCAGTTTCTTAGCGGGAGGTAGCACCGGGGAGCTGTTTTTT. This gives the protein CSFLAGGSTGELFF.

This clonotype was counted only a few times. The chain is built from TRBV24-1 and TRBJ2-3; 7 bases match TRBD2. The germline CDR1 and CDR2 sequences are KGHDR and SFDVKD. This CDR3 has 15 amino acids. The J segment lost 2 bases and the V segment lost 7 bases, leaving 8 bases of the junction unmatched. The chain's CDR3 is CATSTGTTHTDTQYF. The CDR3 coding sequence is TGTGCCACCAGCACCGGGACTACCCACACAGATACGCAGTATTTT.

V gene TRBV19 combines with J gene TRBJ2-2, with TRBD1 matching over 7 bases. The CDR3 extends over 16 amino acids. Looked up from germline, CDR1 is LNHDA and CDR2 is SQIVND (reference sequence). The ends lost 8 bases at V and 6 bases at J; junction bases unmatched: 15. The CDR3 here is CASCPLTGVWAGELFF. CDR3 bases: TGTGCCAGTTGCCCTCTTACAGGGGTATGGGCCGGGGAGCTGTTTTTT.

This clonotype was seen a few times. The rearrangement links TRBV7-3 to TRBJ2-5; 8 bases line up with TRBD1. The V segment lost 6 bases and the J segment 5 bases; nucleotides outside the gene matches: 5. This CDR3 region has 13 residues. Germline CDR1 SGHTA, CDR2 FQGTGA. DNA for the CDR3: TGTGCCAGCAGTCAGGGGGCATGGGAGACCCAGTACTTC. Translated, it gives CASSQGAWETQYF. Based on the CDR3 plus reference TRBV7-3 and TRBJ2-5, the full variable domain is GAGVSQTPSNKVTEKGKYVELRCDPISGHTALYWYRQSLGQGPEFLIYFQGTGAADDSGLPNDRFFAVRPEGSVSTLKIQRTERGDSAVYLCASSQGAWETQYFGPGTRLLVL.

The rearrangement uses TRBV10-3 and TRBJ2-3; 12 nucleotides line up with TRBD2. Trimming cost V 6 bases and J 2 bases; bases outside gene matches: 3. Germline values: CDR1 ENHRY, CDR2 SYGVKD. The CDR3 is made up of 15 amino acids. The CDR3 here is CAISRLAGDTDTQYF. CDR3 bases: TGTGCCATCAGCAGACTAGCGGGAGACACAGATACGCAGTATTTT.

This clonotype was observed a few times. V and J are TRBV6-1 and TRBJ2-3; D ambiguous. V lost 1 base and J lost 4, with 6 bases in between. CDR1 is MNHNS, CDR2 SASEGT, per germline. This CDR3 spans 13 amino acids. The CDR3 nucleotides are TGTGCCAGCAGTGAAGACTGGGCAGATACGCAGTATTTT. Protein product: CASSEDWADTQYF.